This T cell receptor (beta chain) was sequenced for a study of cytomegalovirus exposure and HLA in healthy donors. Study observations and caveats: Most TCRs appeared rarely, but some public TCRs recurred in many donors.

In the PCR, 60 Vbeta and 13 Jbeta primers were used. Assay used: immunoSEQ multiplex PCR; TCRdb lists only in-frame clones, some missing. The sample holds 250,000 to 350,000 clones, about nine tenths seen once. V gave up 3 bases and J gave up 7 bases; unmatched junction bases: 13. From germline, CDR1 is MGHRA and CDR2 YSYEKL. The CDR3 has 17 residues. This clone was recorded once. Its antigen remains unknown. The material sequenced was PBMCs. The V gene is TRBV4-1, the J gene TRBJ2-3, with TRBD1 matching 10 bases. The source of this sequence is a man aged 35 to 55 in good health and CMV-seropositive. CDR3 coding DNA: TGCGCCAGCAGCCATGTCATAAACCGGGACAGGGGAAATACGCAGTATTTT. Protein: CASSHVINRDRGNTQYF.